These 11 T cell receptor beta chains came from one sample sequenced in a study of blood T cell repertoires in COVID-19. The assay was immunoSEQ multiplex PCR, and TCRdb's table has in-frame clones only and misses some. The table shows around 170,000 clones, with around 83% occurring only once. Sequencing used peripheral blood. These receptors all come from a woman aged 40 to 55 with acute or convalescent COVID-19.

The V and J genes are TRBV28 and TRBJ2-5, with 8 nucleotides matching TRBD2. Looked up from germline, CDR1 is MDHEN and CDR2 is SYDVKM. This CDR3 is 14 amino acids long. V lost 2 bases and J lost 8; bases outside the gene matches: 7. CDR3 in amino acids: CASSLAQRGRTQYF. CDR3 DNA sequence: TGTGCCAGCAGTTTAGCCCAGCGGGGGCGCACCCAGTACTTC.

This CDR3 is CASSFTPSPGTEAFF. CDR3 DNA: TGTGCCAGCAGCTTTACGCCGAGTCCGGGCACTGAAGCTTTCTTT. The rearrangement joins TRBV5-6 to TRBJ1-1; no firm D call. The germline V and J ends were trimmed by 2 bases and 4 bases, with 15 bases remaining between them. Germline CDR1 SGHDT, CDR2 YYEEEE. The CDR3 totals 15 residues.

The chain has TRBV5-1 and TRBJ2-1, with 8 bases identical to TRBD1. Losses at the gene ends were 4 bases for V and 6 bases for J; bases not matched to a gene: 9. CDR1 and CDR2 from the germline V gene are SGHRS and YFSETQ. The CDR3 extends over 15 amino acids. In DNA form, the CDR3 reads TGCGCCAGCAGCCCCCTTGAAGACAGGGGCAATGAGCAGTTCTTC. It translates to CASSPLEDRGNEQFF.

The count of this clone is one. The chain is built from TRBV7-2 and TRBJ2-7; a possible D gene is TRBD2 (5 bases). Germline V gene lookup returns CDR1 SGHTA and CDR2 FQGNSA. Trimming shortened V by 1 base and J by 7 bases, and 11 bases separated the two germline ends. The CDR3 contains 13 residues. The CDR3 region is CASSLGGIGEQYF. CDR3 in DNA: TGTGCCAGCAGCTTAGGAGGGATCGGTGAGCAGTACTTC. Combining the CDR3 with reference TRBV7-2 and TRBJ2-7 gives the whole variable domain GAGVSQSPSNKVTEKGKDVELRCDPISGHTALYWYRQSLGQGLEFLIYFQGNSAPDKSGLPSDRFSAERTGGSVSTLTIQRTQQEDSAVYLCASSLGGIGEQYFGPGTRLTVT.

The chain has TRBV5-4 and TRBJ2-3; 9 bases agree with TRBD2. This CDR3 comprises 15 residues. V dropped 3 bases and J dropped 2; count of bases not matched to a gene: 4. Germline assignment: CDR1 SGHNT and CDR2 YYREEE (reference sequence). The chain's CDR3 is CASSWVAGDTDTQYF. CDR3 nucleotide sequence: TGTGCCAGCAGCTGGGTAGCGGGAGACACAGATACGCAGTATTTT.

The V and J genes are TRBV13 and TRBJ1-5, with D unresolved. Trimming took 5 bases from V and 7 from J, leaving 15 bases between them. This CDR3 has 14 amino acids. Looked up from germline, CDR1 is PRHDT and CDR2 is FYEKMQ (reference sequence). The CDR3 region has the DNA TGTGCCAGCAGCCCGGCGACTGCGAAACAGCCCCAGCATTTT. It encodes CASSPATAKQPQHF.

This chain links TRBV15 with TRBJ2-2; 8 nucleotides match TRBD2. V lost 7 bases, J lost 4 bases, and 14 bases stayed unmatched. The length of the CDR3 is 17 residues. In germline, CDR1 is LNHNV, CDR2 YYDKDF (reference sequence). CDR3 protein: CATTKRGGTRATGELFF. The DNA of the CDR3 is TGTGCCACCACCAAACGAGGTGGGACTAGGGCCACCGGGGAGCTGTTTTTT.

The CDR3 DNA reads TGCGCCAGCAGCTTTCTGGTCCCGGACACTGAAGCTTTCTTT. Encoded protein: CASSFLVPDTEAFF. V is TRBV5-1 and J is TRBJ1-1; D is ambiguous. Trimming shortened V by 2 bases and J by 3 bases, and 11 bases separated the two germline ends. The CDR3 contains 14 residues. Germline V lookup: CDR1 SGHRS, CDR2 YFSETQ. Together with reference TRBV5-1 and TRBJ1-1, the CDR3 gives the full variable domain: KAGVTQTPRYLIKTRGQQVTLSCSPISGHRSVSWYQQTPGQGLQFLFEYFSETQRNKGNFPGRFSGRQFSNSRSEMNVSTLELGDSALYLCASSFLVPDTEAFFGQGTRLTVV.

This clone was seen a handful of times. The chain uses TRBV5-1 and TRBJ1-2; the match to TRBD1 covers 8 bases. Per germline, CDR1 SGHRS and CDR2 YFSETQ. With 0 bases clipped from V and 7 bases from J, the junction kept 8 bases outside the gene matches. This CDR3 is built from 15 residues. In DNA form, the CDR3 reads TGCGCCAGCAGCTTGGCGACAGGGGCGCTGGGTGGCTACACCTTC. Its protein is CASSLATGALGGYTF.

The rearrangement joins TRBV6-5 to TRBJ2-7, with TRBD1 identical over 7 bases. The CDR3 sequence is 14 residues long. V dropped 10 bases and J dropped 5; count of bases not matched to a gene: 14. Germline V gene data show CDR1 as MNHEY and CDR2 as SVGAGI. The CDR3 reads CATHPTGPPHEQYF. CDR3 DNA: TGTGCCACCCATCCGACAGGGCCTCCCCACGAGCAGTACTTC.

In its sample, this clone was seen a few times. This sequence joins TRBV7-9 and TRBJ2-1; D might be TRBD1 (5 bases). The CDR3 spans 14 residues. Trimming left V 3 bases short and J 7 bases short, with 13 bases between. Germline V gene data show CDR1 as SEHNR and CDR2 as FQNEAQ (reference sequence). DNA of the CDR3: TGTGCCAGCAGCTTGTCAGGGCTATCTAATGAGCAGTTCTTC. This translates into CASSLSGLSNEQFF.